The 28 T cell receptor beta chains presented below share a single source sample, sequenced in a study of T cell responses to AZD1222 COVID-19 vaccine. Assay: immunoSEQ multiplex PCR; the TCRdb copy retains only in-frame clones and omits some. The profile shows 55,000 to 75,000 clones, approximately 91% of them singletons. This specimen was peripheral blood, taken on day 0 of AZD1222 vaccination. The receptors were gathered from an adult in good health.

This clone appeared a single time. The CDR3 sequence is CSVVGGWDGYTF. The CDR3 DNA is TGCAGCGTGGTGGGTGGATGGGATGGCTACACCTTC. This rearrangement joins TRBV29-1 to TRBJ1-2; no clear D. Trimming removed 6 bases from V and 6 bases from J, with 14 bases in between. Germline CDR1 and CDR2: SQVTM and ANQGSEA. The CDR3 loop spans 12 amino acids.

This chain connects TRBV5-1 to TRBJ2-7; 12 nucleotides agree with TRBD2. The CDR3 totals 15 residues. In germline, CDR1 is SGHRS, CDR2 YFSETQ. V gave up 3 bases and J gave up 0 bases; unmatched junction bases: 1. CDR3 protein: CASSSTSGGSYEQYF. The CDR3 DNA reads TGCGCCAGCAGCTCGACTAGCGGGGGCTCCTACGAGCAGTACTTC.

The chain employs TRBV11-2 and TRBJ2-7; D unclear. The CDR3 consists of 14 residues. From germline, CDR1 is SGHAT and CDR2 FQNNGV. The germline V and J ends were trimmed by 5 bases and 6 bases, with 17 bases remaining between them. DNA of the CDR3: TGTGCCAGCAGCCCCGGGCTAGAACCAATCGAGCAGTACTTC. This sequence encodes CASSPGLEPIEQYF.

The chain couples TRBV10-3 to TRBJ1-1; D not resolved. Germline CDR1 is ENHRY and CDR2 is SYGVKD. The CDR3 covers 15 residues. Between the trimmed V and J ends, which lost 0 bases and 0 bases, there was a span of 8 bases. CDR3 coding DNA: TGTGCCATCAGTGAGTCGCAGGACCTGAACACTGAAGCTTTCTTT. Its translation is CAISESQDLNTEAFF.

This chain links TRBV19 with TRBJ1-2, with 7 bases matching TRBD1. Per the germline V gene, CDR1 is LNHDA and CDR2 is SQIVND (reference sequence). CDR3 length equals 13 residues. Trimming took 5 bases from V and 6 from J; bases not matched to a gene: 6. The CDR3 nucleotides are TGTGCCAGTAGTGACGACAGGGAGCATGGCTACACCTTC. Translating gives CASSDDREHGYTF.

The J gene is TRBJ2-1, the V gene TRBV19, with D perhaps matching TRBD2 (5 bases). Per germline, CDR1 LNHDA and CDR2 SQIVND (reference sequence). V dropped 5 bases and J dropped 0 bases, with 11 bases sitting between them. The CDR3 runs 15 residues. Written as DNA, the CDR3 is TGTGCCAGTAGTGTCGGACTGGACTCCTACAATGAGCAGTTCTTC. As protein: CASSVGLDSYNEQFF.

The V gene is TRBV27, the J gene TRBJ1-5, with a possible D match to TRBD1 (6 bases). The CDR3 spans 15 residues. Trimming stripped 6 bases from V and 1 base from J, with 13 bases between. Germline V gives CDR1 MNHEY, CDR2 SMNVEV (reference sequence). For the CDR3, the DNA is TGTGCCAGCAGAGCCGGGACAACGAGCAATCAGCCCCAGCATTTT. This encodes CASRAGTTSNQPQHF.

The count of this clone is one. The chain employs TRBV19 and TRBJ2-7; 9 bases line up with TRBD1. This CDR3 is 14 amino acids long. CDR1 is LNHDA and CDR2 is SQIVND in the germline V gene (reference sequence). The V segment lost 5 bases and the J segment 2 bases; nucleotides outside the gene matches: 4. The CDR3 nucleotides read TGTGCCAGTAGTGTCCGGGACAGGGCCTACGAGCAGTACTTC. Its protein is CASSVRDRAYEQYF.

The genes are TRBV7-8 and TRBJ2-7; 7 bases line up with TRBD2. This CDR3 is built from 15 residues. CDR1 SGHVS and CDR2 FQNEAQ come from the germline V gene. The J segment lost 2 bases and the V segment lost 1 base, leaving 5 bases of the junction unmatched. The CDR3 DNA is TGTGCCAGCAGCTTAGTTGCGGGAGAGACCTACGAGCAGTACTTC. It codes for CASSLVAGETYEQYF.

This chain joins TRBV6-6 and TRBJ1-1; 8 bases match TRBD1. This CDR3 comprises 17 residues. Germline CDR1 and CDR2: MNHNY and SVGAGI (reference sequence). V gave up 5 bases and J gave up 5 bases; unmatched junction bases: 16. The CDR3 is CASSRTGIPSRSTEAFF. The CDR3 DNA is TGTGCCAGCAGTCGGACAGGGATACCCTCCCGGTCGACTGAAGCTTTCTTT.

The rearrangement uses TRBV13 and TRBJ2-5; TRBD2 matches at 9 bases. The germline V gene has CDR1 PRHDT and CDR2 FYEKMQ (reference sequence). The ends lost 5 bases at V and 1 base at J; junction bases unmatched: 11. CDR3 length equals 17 residues. The DNA of the CDR3 is TGTGCCAGCAGCCTAACGACTAGCGGCCATATCCAAGAGACCCAGTACTTC. Protein product: CASSLTTSGHIQETQYF.

This clone was observed once. The rearrangement joins TRBV4-1 to TRBJ1-2; D not resolved. CDR1 and CDR2 (germline): MGHRA, YSYEKL. V was shortened by 0 bases and J by 8 bases, with 7 bases between the two germline ends. The CDR3 has 12 residues. The CDR3: CASSQDGGGYTF. In DNA, the CDR3 is TGCGCCAGCAGCCAAGATGGAGGCGGCTACACCTTC.

This sequence joins TRBV5-4 and TRBJ2-5, with 9 positions matching TRBD1. The CDR3 length is 13 residues. Trimming at V came to 8 bases and at J to 5 bases, leaving 7 bases not matched to a gene. CDR1 and CDR2 (germline): SGHNT, YYREEE (reference sequence). This CDR3 is CASAWGQGETQYF. As DNA, the CDR3 is TGTGCCAGTGCTTGGGGACAGGGTGAGACCCAGTACTTC.

The V and J genes are TRBV20-1 and TRBJ2-1; D may correspond to TRBD1 or TRBD2 (5 bases each). The CDR3 has 16 amino acids. V dropped 4 bases and J dropped 7 bases, with 23 bases sitting between them. Looked up from germline, CDR1 is DFQATT and CDR2 is SNEGSKA (reference sequence). The CDR3 sequence is CSANEGTVGVKNEQFF. The CDR3 coding sequence is TGCAGTGCTAATGAAGGGACGGTCGGGGTAAAGAATGAGCAGTTCTTC.

V and J are TRBV30 and TRBJ1-2; possible D gene TRBD1, 5 bases. The length of the CDR3 is 13 residues. Between the trimmed V and J ends, which lost 4 bases and 7 bases, there was a span of 16 bases. The germline CDR1 and CDR2 sequences are GTSNPN and SVGIG (reference sequence). The CDR3 DNA sequence: TGTGCCTGGACCCCGTCAGGGCGCGCTGGCTACACCTTC. Amino acid sequence: CAWTPSGRAGYTF.

In this sample, this clone turned up once. This chain uses TRBV6-2 or TRBV6-3 with TRBJ1-4; tentatively, D is TRBD1 (5 bases). The germline CDR1 and CDR2 sequences are MNHEY and SVGEGT. Trimming removed 2 bases from V and 6 bases from J, with 10 bases in between. This CDR3 spans 14 amino acids. CDR3 protein: CASSYPAGHEKLFF. CDR3 sequence (DNA): TGTGCCAGCAGTTACCCCGCAGGGCATGAAAAACTGTTTTTT.

Here the CDR3 DNA reads TGTGCCAGCACTAGTGCCAAAAACATTCAGTACTTC. Residues: CASTSAKNIQYF. V usage is TRBV6-5 and J usage is TRBJ2-4; D gene ambiguous. Trimming cost V 7 bases and J 1 base, with 5 bases left between them. CDR1 is MNHEY, CDR2 SVGAGI, per germline. The CDR3 contains 12 residues.

The rearrangement uses TRBV24-1 and TRBJ2-2; the D gene could be TRBD1 or TRBD2 (5 bases each). Germline CDR1 reads KGHDR; CDR2 reads SFDVKD. This CDR3 has 17 residues. Trimming shortened V by 3 bases and J by 2 bases, and 15 bases separated the two germline ends. The CDR3 is CATSDPLRDGNTGELFF. Here the CDR3 DNA reads TGTGCCACCAGTGATCCGCTAAGGGACGGCAACACCGGGGAGCTGTTTTTT.

This sequence joins TRBV2 and TRBJ2-6; the D gene is possibly TRBD1 (6 bases). Germline CDR1 and CDR2: SNHLY and FYNNEI. This CDR3 region has 15 residues. The germline V and J ends were trimmed by 3 bases and 2 bases, with 8 bases remaining between them. Written as DNA, the CDR3 is TGTGCCAGCAGTGAGGACAGTGCTGGGGCCAACGTCCTGACTTTC. This gives the protein CASSEDSAGANVLTF.

The V call is TRBV19, the J call TRBJ2-1; 9 nucleotides agree with TRBD2. V lost 3 bases and J lost 4; bases outside the gene matches: 7. CDR3 size: 16 residues. Per the germline V gene, CDR1 is LNHDA and CDR2 is SQIVND (reference sequence). The CDR3 region has the DNA TGTGCCAGTAGTATGGGTAGCGGGAGTAGGTACAATGAGCAGTTCTTC. This encodes CASSMGSGSRYNEQFF.

The chain combines TRBV6-1 with TRBJ1-6; perhaps TRBD1 as D (5 bases). The CDR3 has 16 amino acids. V was cut by 2 bases and J by 6 bases, with 14 bases left in between. Germline V lookup: CDR1 MNHNS, CDR2 SASEGT. The CDR3 here is CASSERGRPTNSPLHF. In nucleotides, the CDR3 is TGTGCCAGCAGTGAAAGGGGCAGGCCCACTAATTCACCCCTCCACTTT.

This chain links TRBV7-9 with TRBJ2-5; D tentatively reads TRBD1 or TRBD2 (5 bases each). Trimming stripped 5 bases from V and 7 bases from J, with 14 bases between. The CDR3 has 13 amino acids. Germline V lookup: CDR1 SEHNR, CDR2 FQNEAQ (reference sequence). DNA of the CDR3: TGTGCCAGCAGCGGGGACCTTGAAAGGACCCAGTACTTC. It is translated as CASSGDLERTQYF.

The V gene is TRBV2, the J gene TRBJ1-2; perhaps TRBD1 as D (5 bases). Germline V gene data show CDR1 as SNHLY and CDR2 as FYNNEI. The CDR3 extends over 16 amino acids. The V end lost 11 bases, the J end lost 0 bases, and 22 bases lay between the germline ends. As DNA, the CDR3 is TGTGCCGGGGGTACCGGGGATCAGTCTCCTAACTATGGCTACACCTTC. It encodes CAGGTGDQSPNYGYTF.

The chain employs TRBV27 and TRBJ1-1, with D possibly being TRBD1 (6 bases). Germline CDR1 reads MNHEY; CDR2 reads SMNVEV (reference sequence). This CDR3 spans 16 amino acids. V lost 5 bases to trimming and J lost 7 bases, with 23 bases between them. The CDR3 spells CASSLIFDRLCDEAFF. The DNA of the CDR3 is TGTGCCAGCAGTCTGATCTTCGACAGGCTCTGCGATGAAGCTTTCTTT.

In its sample, this clone was seen once. J is TRBJ1-1 and V is TRBV3-1 (or the pseudogene TRBV3-2); D not certain. Germline CDR1 reads LGHDT; CDR2 reads YNNKEL (reference sequence). The CDR3 covers 15 residues. The V end was cut by 0 bases, the J end by 3 bases, with 11 bases between. In DNA form, the CDR3 reads TGTGCCAGCAGCCAAGAAACCCCTCGGGACACTGAAGCTTTCTTT. Translated, it gives CASSQETPRDTEAFF.

The genes are TRBV30 and TRBJ2-1; D is perhaps TRBD1 or TRBD2 (5 bases each). Germline CDR1 and CDR2: GTSNPN and SVGIG (reference sequence). Trimming shortened V by 5 bases and J by 5 bases, and 16 bases separated the two germline ends. This CDR3 comprises 14 residues. Here the CDR3 DNA reads TGTGCCTGGGAGGGGCACGGGATCCACAATGAGCAGTTCTTC. Its translation is CAWEGHGIHNEQFF.

This clone has more than one count but fewer than ten. The chain has TRBV7-9 and TRBJ2-7, with 7 positions matching TRBD1. The V gene's germline CDR1 is SEHNR and CDR2 FQNEAQ (reference sequence). The trim removed 1 base at V and 9 bases at J, leaving 9 bases unmatched. The CDR3 consists of 14 residues. This CDR3 is CASSLGRDRGGQYF. CDR3 in DNA: TGTGCCAGCAGCTTAGGCCGGGACAGAGGCGGGCAGTACTTC.

This rearrangement joins TRBV6-1 to TRBJ2-2, with D maybe TRBD2 (5 bases). The CDR3 is 15 residues long. CDR1 and CDR2 from the germline V gene are MNHNS and SASEGT. The V and J ends lost 1 base and 4 bases respectively, with 10 bases between them. CDR3 protein: CASSEEIAGTGELFF. In nucleotides, the CDR3 is TGTGCCAGCAGTGAAGAGATCGCGGGCACCGGGGAGCTGTTTTTT.